This T cell receptor beta chain was identified during a study of blood T cell repertoires in COVID-19. Study as a whole: Sites across the United States, Italy and Spain contributed samples from acute and convalescent COVID-19. In each case, the material was cDNA or gDNA derived from T cells, B-cell-depleted T cells, or PBMCs.

The authors' processing: Quantification of nucleated cells was approximated via reference gene primer amplification. Measured with immunoSEQ multiplex PCR; TCRdb has only the in-frame clones, and not every one. V, J and clone size are those of that table, while D and trimming were read from the DNA. This sample has some 69,000 clones, with approximately 88% found just once. Sequencing used peripheral blood. This receptor was identified in a man older than 75 with active or convalescent COVID-19.

CDR3 sequence reads: CASSLGVTGKANYGYTF. For the CDR3, the DNA is TGTGCCAGCAGCTTAGGGGTAACCGGGAAAGCAAACTATGGCTACACCTTC. The chain is built from TRBV7-2 and TRBJ1-2; D is undetermined. V was pared by 1 base and J by 2 bases, with 17 bases between. The CDR3 is 17 residues long. Germline loops: CDR1 SGHTA, CDR2 FQGNSA.